This T cell receptor beta chain derives from a study of T cells in Graves' hyperthyroidism and ophthalmopathy. Regions amplified from RNA transcripts were the TCR beta CDR3 regions. The study used the HTBI primer set for a first-round RT-PCR of the TCR CDR3. MiXCR was run by TCRdb on the multiplex PCR reads, yielding one entry per CDR3 protein. The data show 500,000 to 650,000 distinct CDR3 sequences, 40% to 50% seen once. Whole-study results and caveats: By a 13 V-J model, ophthalmopathy was set apart from stable hyperthyroidism. Among thyroid clonotypes expanded above 0.001, most also appeared in blood.

Based on clinical symptoms, serum thyroxine and TRAb, thyroid ultrasound and orbital computed tomography, diagnoses were reached. This clonotype came up a few times. The antigen is unknown. What was sequenced was peripheral blood or thyroid tissue (not recorded which). This receptor was obtained from an adult woman with Graves' disease, either hyperthyroidism or ophthalmopathy (not recorded which).

CDR3 loop: CSANMRDWDQETQYF. Written as DNA, the CDR3 is TGCAGCGCGAATATGCGGGACTGGGATCAAGAGACCCAGTACTTC. This sequence joins TRBV29-1 and TRBJ2-5; TRBD2 is a possible D gene (6 bases). Germline-derived CDR1 and CDR2 are SQVTM and ANQGSEA. Deletions cut 7 bases from V and 2 bases from J, with 20 bases between. CDR3 length equals 15 residues.